This passage covers 22 T cell receptor beta chains from one sample sequenced in a study of T cell repertoires in cytomegalovirus infection. TCRdb re-called the reads through MiXCR, storing one row per CDR3 protein. The table lists some 170,000 distinct CDR3 sequences, approximately 17% of them singletons. Sequencing input: CD8+ T cells from PBMCs. The receptors shown here come from a human donor in good health (CMV status not recorded). Some clones in this sample may be carry-over from other donors' samples.

The chain combines TRBV4-3 with TRBJ2-1; D may match TRBD1 or TRBD2 (6 bases each). This CDR3 has 13 amino acids. The germline V gene encodes CDR1 LGHNA and CDR2 YSLEER. V was pared by 4 bases and J by 6 bases, with 10 bases between. CDR3 amino acids: CASSPPGANEQFF. In DNA form, the CDR3 reads TGCGCCAGCAGCCCCCCGGGGGCCAATGAGCAGTTCTTC.

Only a few counts were recorded for this clonotype. This rearrangement joins TRBV7-2 to TRBJ2-4; TRBD1 is a possible D gene (6 bases). CDR3 length: 15 residues. Germline values: CDR1 SGHTA, CDR2 FQGNSA. V dropped 1 base and J dropped 5 bases, with 12 bases sitting between them. The CDR3 here is CASSLGDTEENIQYF. Here the CDR3 DNA reads TGTGCCAGCAGCTTAGGGGACACCGAGGAAAACATTCAGTACTTC.

V usage is TRBV6-2 or TRBV6-3 and J usage is TRBJ2-1; TRBD2 matches at 11 bases. V shed 5 bases, J shed 6 bases, and the junction held 9 bases outside the gene matches. The germline V gene has CDR1 MNHEY and CDR2 SVGEGT. CDR3 size: 16 residues. DNA for the CDR3: TGTGCCAGCAGTGCCCCACTAGCGGGGGCCCTCAATGAGCAGTTCTTC. Residues: CASSAPLAGALNEQFF.

A few counts support this clonotype. This chain joins TRBV7-9 and TRBJ2-1; a possible D gene is TRBD1 (6 bases). The CDR3 contains 17 residues. In germline, CDR1 is SEHNR, CDR2 FQNEAQ (reference sequence). V gave up 6 bases and J gave up 5 bases, with 23 bases separating them. The CDR3 coding sequence is TGTGCCAGCAGTCCCCCCCGAGGGCAGGGGATGGACAATGAGCAGTTCTTC. Translating it yields CASSPPRGQGMDNEQFF.

This clonotype was found a few times. The V gene is TRBV4-1, the J gene TRBJ1-1; D is unclear. CDR3 length equals 13 residues. CDR1 and CDR2 (germline): MGHRA, YSYEKL. V shed 1 base and J shed 1 base, with 4 bases lying between them. CDR3 region: CASSQAQNTEAFF. The CDR3 region has the DNA TGCGCCAGCAGCCAAGCACAGAACACTGAAGCTTTCTTT.

This clonotype was counted between two and nine times. DNA for the CDR3: TGCGCCAGCAGCCAAGAACCCCCATTGGACTCAGATACGCAGTATTTT. This sequence encodes CASSQEPPLDSDTQYF. The chain is built from TRBV4-1 and TRBJ2-3, with D perhaps matching TRBD2 (5 bases). Trimming cost V 0 bases and J 4 bases, with 14 bases left between them. There are 16 residues in the CDR3. Germline lookup yields CDR1 MGHRA and CDR2 YSYEKL.

This clonotype turned up a few times. The chain is built from TRBV6-2 or TRBV6-3 and TRBJ1-6, with 7 bases that match TRBD1. The trim removed 3 bases at V and 6 bases at J, leaving 2 bases unmatched. This CDR3 contains 14 residues. Germline CDR1 MNHEY, CDR2 SVGEGT. The CDR3, as DNA: TGTGCCAGCAGTTATTGGGACAGTAATTCACCCCTCCACTTT. This encodes CASSYWDSNSPLHF.

The chain combines TRBV6-8 with TRBJ2-7; TRBD1 is a possible D gene (5 bases). The CDR3 contains 16 residues. V was pared by 2 bases and J by 3 bases, with 17 bases between. Germline V lookup: CDR1 MNHGY, CDR2 SAAAGT. CDR3 in amino acids: CASSYPVGATNYEQYF. The CDR3 DNA follows: TGTGCCAGCAGTTACCCGGTAGGGGCTACCAACTACGAGCAGTACTTC.

This clonotype was counted only a few times. V gene TRBV4-3 combines with J gene TRBJ2-7; TRBD1 agrees at 10 bases. The ends lost 6 bases at V and 7 bases at J; junction bases unmatched: 12. The CDR3 consists of 15 residues. CDR1 and CDR2 (germline): LGHNA, YSLEER. CDR3 loop: CASSHSRDRGREQYF. In DNA, the CDR3 is TGCGCCAGCAGTCACAGCCGGGACAGGGGTCGAGAGCAGTACTTC.

The chain employs TRBV29-1 and TRBJ2-7; D not certain. CDR3 length: 13 residues. Germline V lookup: CDR1 SQVTM, CDR2 ANQGSEA. V was shortened by 3 bases and J by 0 bases, with 9 bases between the two germline ends. As DNA, the CDR3 is TGCAGCGTTGAGGCTGGGGACTCCTACGAGCAGTACTTC. Translated: CSVEAGDSYEQYF.

This clonotype appeared a few times. The V and J genes are TRBV6-6 and TRBJ2-5; D is ambiguous. The CDR3 spans 14 residues. CDR1 is MNHNY, CDR2 SVGAGI, per germline (reference sequence). Trimming left V 4 bases short and J 2 bases short, with 11 bases between. CDR3 loop: CASSSHGVQETQYF. The CDR3 coding sequence is TGTGCCAGCAGTTCCCATGGGGTTCAAGAGACCCAGTACTTC.

This clonotype was counted only a few times. In DNA form, the CDR3 reads TGTGCCAGCAGCTTAGTAGCGAGGGGGAATGAGCAGTTCTTC. Its translation is CASSLVARGNEQFF. The chain has TRBV7-8 and TRBJ2-1, with TRBD1 as a possible D gene (6 bases). V was clipped by 1 base and J by 7 bases, with 11 bases between them. This CDR3 comprises 14 residues. Germline values: CDR1 SGHVS, CDR2 FQNEAQ.

This clonotype came up many times. This chain connects TRBV7-2 to TRBJ2-3, with TRBD1 as a possible D gene (8 bases). This CDR3 contains 16 residues. V lost 1 base to trimming and J lost 4 bases, with 15 bases between them. The germline gives CDR1 SGHTA, CDR2 FQGNSA. The CDR3 nucleotides are TGTGCCAGCAGCTTAGTATGGACAGGGAGGGCAGATACGCAGTATTTT. This codes for CASSLVWTGRADTQYF. Variable domain in full (rest from reference TRBV7-2 and TRBJ2-3): GAGVSQSPSNKVTEKGKDVELRCDPISGHTALYWYRQSLGQGLEFLIYFQGNSAPDKSGLPSDRFSAERTGGSVSTLTIQRTQQEDSAVYLCASSLVWTGRADTQYFGPGTRLTVL.

The rearrangement links TRBV7-9 to TRBJ2-3; possibly TRBD2 for D (6 bases). Germline-derived CDR1 and CDR2 are SEHNR and FQNEAQ (reference sequence). The CDR3 has 13 residues. Trimming took off 10 bases at V and 0 bases at J, with 11 bases between the two ends. The CDR3 region is CATRGPSTDTQYF. The CDR3 DNA follows: TGTGCCACGCGGGGTCCTAGCACAGATACGCAGTATTTT.

Only a few counts were recorded for this clonotype. V is TRBV5-6 and J is TRBJ1-4; the D is unclear. The CDR3 is 12 residues long. V lost 5 bases to trimming and J lost 8 bases, with 10 bases between them. From germline, CDR1 is SGHDT and CDR2 YYEEEE. The CDR3 DNA reads as TGTGCCAGCAGTCAAGACAAGGAAAAACTGTTTTTT. As protein: CASSQDKEKLFF. Full variable domain (missing parts from reference TRBV5-6 and TRBJ1-4): DAGVTQSPTHLIKTRGQQVTLRCSPKSGHDTVSWYQQALGQGPQFIFQYYEEEERQRGNFPDRFSGHQFPNYSSELNVNALLLGDSALYLCASSQDKEKLFFGSGTQLSVL.

V is TRBV6-2 or TRBV6-3 and J is TRBJ2-7; perhaps TRBD1 as D (5 bases). V lost 5 bases to trimming and J lost 2 bases, with 10 bases between them. This CDR3 comprises 13 residues. CDR1 MNHEY and CDR2 SVGEGT come from the germline V gene. This CDR3 reads CASSHDSTYEQYF. The CDR3 region has the DNA TGTGCCAGCAGTCACGACAGCACCTACGAGCAGTACTTC.

Here the CDR3 reads CSARDSDRSYEQYF. CDR3 bases: TGCAGTGCTAGAGATTCCGACAGATCCTACGAGCAGTACTTC. The V gene is TRBV20-1, the J gene TRBJ2-7, with TRBD1 as a possible D gene (5 bases). Germline CDR1 reads DFQATT; CDR2 reads SNEGSKA (reference sequence). CDR3 size: 14 residues. V was shortened by 0 bases and J by 1 base, with 10 bases between the two germline ends.

V gene TRBV9 combines with J gene TRBJ2-1; D gene uncertain. The ends were cut back, 4 bases at V and 0 bases at J, with 20 bases in the middle. The CDR3 is 18 residues long. CDR1 and CDR2 from the germline V gene are SGDLS and YYNGEE. CDR3 in amino acids: CASSPTFAALSSYNEQFF. CDR3 in DNA: TGTGCCAGCAGCCCCACCTTCGCAGCGCTGAGCTCCTACAATGAGCAGTTCTTC. The full variable domain, its missing parts supplied by reference TRBV9 and TRBJ2-1, is DSGVTQTPKHLITATGQRVTLRCSPRSGDLSVYWYQQSLDQGLQFLIQYYNGEERAKGNILERFSAQQFPDLHSELNLSSLELGDSALYFCASSPTFAALSSYNEQFFGPGTRLTVL.

The J gene is TRBJ2-7, the V gene TRBV6-2 or TRBV6-3; 7 nucleotides align to TRBD2. The CDR3 sequence is 14 residues long. Germline V lookup: CDR1 MNHEY, CDR2 SVGEGT. V was clipped by 2 bases and J by 3 bases; unmatched bases: 4. Written as DNA, the CDR3 is TGTGCCAGCAGTTACCGGGACTACTTCTACGAGCAGTACTTC. This encodes CASSYRDYFYEQYF.

This clonotype was counted between two and nine times. The V gene is TRBV29-1, the J gene TRBJ2-7; D is unresolved. The V gene's germline CDR1 is SQVTM and CDR2 ANQGSEA. CDR3 size: 14 residues. Trimming stripped 6 bases from V and 3 bases from J, with 18 bases between. The CDR3, as DNA: TGCAGCGTCGTCCCGGATCCGCTCGTCTACGAGCAGTACTTC. It specifies CSVVPDPLVYEQYF.

V gene TRBV18 combines with J gene TRBJ2-7; D gene uncertain. The V gene lost 0 bases and the J gene lost 4 bases, with 7 bases spanning the gap. Germline V CDR1 and CDR2: KGHSH, LQKENI. This CDR3 is built from 13 residues. CDR3 sequence reads: CASSPPTSYEQYF. In DNA form, the CDR3 reads TGTGCCAGCTCACCACCGACAAGTTACGAGCAGTACTTC.

The table lists this clonotype with a few counts. The J gene is TRBJ2-5, the V gene TRBV11-3, with D possibly matching TRBD2 (6 bases). The V end lost 1 base, the J end lost 5 bases, and 20 bases lay between the germline ends. The CDR3 is 17 amino acids. Germline CDR1 is SGHNT and CDR2 is YENEEA. CDR3 sequence (DNA): TGTGCCAGCAGCTTAGTCGGGGGATACCCAAGTCAGGAGACCCAGTACTTC. Translation: CASSLVGGYPSQETQYF.